This entry features one T cell receptor (beta chain) sequence. The antigen remains unidentified. Germline V gene lookup returns CDR1 MNHNS and CDR2 SASEGT. The V segment lost 6 bases and the J segment 11 bases; nucleotides outside the gene matches: 15. This CDR3 has 14 amino acids. This specimen comes from a study of cytomegalovirus exposure and HLA in healthy donors. General observations from the study: Clonal expansion, a later analysis showed, was greater in HLA-associated TCR beta chains than in equally common others. TCR association rates varied by HLA locus in a later analysis, with DRB1 highest and HLA-C lowest.

PCR amplification relied on 60 Vbeta primers (plus 13 Jbeta primers). TCRdb's table, derived via immunoSEQ multiplex PCR, lists solely in-frame clones and lacks some. The sample shows about 140,000 clones, approximately 82% of them seen only once. This sequence joins TRBV6-1 and TRBJ2-5; TRBD1 matches at 7 bases. This sequence originates from a woman aged 60-70 years in good health and CMV-seropositive. Sample: PBMCs. The CDR3 coding sequence is TGTGCCAGCAGGATGCTTCAATGGCAGGGGGAGCAGTACTTC. As protein: CASRMLQWQGEQYF.